The source of this T cell receptor (beta chain) is a study of long-term antiretroviral therapy in people with HIV. 1-10 million cryopreserved PBMC were held in samples before DNA extraction. Investigators performed immunoSEQ version v3.0 at survey level. The target of sequencing was about 40,000-50,000 T-cell genomes per sample. Clones were sequenced by immunoSEQ multiplex PCR, and TCRdb holds only the in-frame ones, with some missing. The data contain 24,000 or so clones, around four fifths of them singletons. Study-wide findings and caveats: Whereas controls had wider CDR3 length ranges, HIV repertoires had narrower ones. Transplant-donor-level diversity was not reached after ART, though diversity increased.

Germline values: CDR1 SGDLS, CDR2 YYNGEE. The CDR3 has 15 amino acids. V was shortened by 0 bases and J by 3 bases, with 11 bases between the two germline ends. This clone was recorded once. Its matching antigen is unknown. This clonotype originated in a man between 18 and 29 years old with HIV. The source was unsorted PBMCs, collected 3 years after starting antiretroviral therapy. The chain has TRBV9 and TRBJ2-3; a weak D match, TRBD1 (6 bases). CDR3 region: CASSVGGGATDTQYF. CDR3 nucleotides: TGTGCCAGCAGCGTAGGTGGGGGCGCAACAGATACGCAGTATTTT. The entire variable domain, with the rest obtained from reference TRBV9 and TRBJ2-3, is as follows: DSGVTQTPKHLITATGQRVTLRCSPRSGDLSVYWYQQSLDQGLQFLIQYYNGEERAKGNILERFSAQQFPDLHSELNLSSLELGDSALYFCASSVGGGATDTQYFGPGTRLTVL.